The 10 T cell receptor beta chains in this list originate from one sample, sequenced in a study of Tregs in tolerant kidney transplant recipients. Method: immunoSEQ multiplex PCR; TCRdb's copy keeps in-frame clones and lacks some. The data hold about 240,000 clones, with 65% to 85% observed a single time. The sequenced material came from CD4+ T cells from blood. These receptors all stem from a human donor in good health.

This sequence joins TRBV19 and TRBJ2-5; TRBD2 matches at 8 bases. V lost 4 bases to trimming and J lost 5 bases; unmatched junction nucleotides: 6. The germline CDR1 and CDR2 sequences are LNHDA and SQIVND (reference sequence). This CDR3 is 14 amino acids long. CDR3 loop: CASSTWGTRETQYF. DNA for the CDR3: TGTGCCAGTAGTACCTGGGGGACTAGGGAGACCCAGTACTTC.

The J gene is TRBJ2-5, the V gene TRBV27; D is undetermined. The last part of the DNA fits TRBJ2-7 better; the J call may be wrong. CDR3 length equals 15 residues. Germline V lookup: CDR1 MNHEY, CDR2 SMNVEV (reference sequence). As DNA, the CDR3 is TGTGCCAGCAGTTTGACGGCCCTAACTTTCTACGAGCAGTACTTC. Its translation is CASSLTALTFYEQYF.

This clone was counted a few times. The chain has TRBV6-5 and TRBJ2-1, with 11 bases lining up with TRBD1. V shed 6 bases, J shed 9 bases, and the junction held 7 bases outside the gene matches. Germline V gene data show CDR1 as MNHEY and CDR2 as SVGAGI. The CDR3 is 14 residues long. Here the CDR3 DNA reads TGTGCCAGCAGGGGGACAGGGGGTCATGCTGAGCAGTTCTTC. Encoded protein: CASRGTGGHAEQFF.

The chain links TRBV14 to TRBJ1-4; unclear D gene. Trimming left V 5 bases short and J 3 bases short, with 10 bases between. The CDR3 consists of 14 residues. Germline V lookup: CDR1 SGHDN, CDR2 FVKESK. CDR3 nucleotide sequence: TGTGCCAGCAGCTTCCGACGGGCTAATGAAAAACTGTTTTTT. As protein: CASSFRRANEKLFF.

The chain employs TRBV2 and TRBJ2-5; D gene unclear. The better agreement between TRBJ2-7 and the DNA end casts doubt on the J call. Germline V gene sequence: CDR1 SNHLY, CDR2 FYNNEI. The CDR3 runs to 12 residues. CDR3 bases: TGTGCCAGCGGGCGGCAGGCCTACGAGCAGTACTTC. It is translated as CASGRQAYEQYF.

Worth noting for this clone: The junction shows a germline mismatch at one end, possibly a read error. Other DNA sequences in the same sample also yield this CDR3. CDR3 DNA sequence: TGTGCCAGCAGCGCAGGAGTAAACTATGGCTATACCTTC. This sequence encodes CASSAGVNYGYTF. The chain links TRBV2 to TRBJ1-2; D is uncertain. Per germline, CDR1 SNHLY and CDR2 FYNNEI. The CDR3 consists of 13 residues.

V usage is TRBV5-1 and J usage is TRBJ2-1; D gene ambiguous. CDR1 is SGHRS, CDR2 YFSETQ, per germline. There are 13 residues in the CDR3. Trimming removed 1 base from V and 6 bases from J, with 8 bases in between. This CDR3 reads CASSLTGGNEQFF. In nucleotides, the CDR3 is TGCGCCAGCAGCTTGACCGGTGGCAATGAGCAGTTCTTC.

As for this clone: A junction boundary mismatches the germline segment, possibly from a read error. The chain couples TRBV27 to TRBJ2-2; 8 positions agree with TRBD2. Germline CDR1 MNHEY, CDR2 SMNVEV (reference sequence). CDR3 length: 16 amino acids. This CDR3 reads CASSSPGLAGTGELFF. The CDR3 region has the DNA TGTGCCAGCAGTTCCCCTGGGCTAGCGGGCACCGGAGAGCTGTTTTTT.

The chain combines TRBV5-4 with TRBJ2-2; D tentatively fits TRBD1 or TRBD2 (6 bases each). The CDR3 is 16 amino acids. Germline CDR1 is SGHNT and CDR2 is YYREEE (reference sequence). The V gene lost 4 bases and the J gene lost 2 bases, with 15 bases spanning the gap. CDR3 loop: CASSRPGDTNTGELFF. The CDR3 DNA sequence: TGTGCCAGCAGCCGCCCGGGGGACACTAACACCGGGGAGCTGTTTTTT.

The chain is built from TRBV18 and TRBJ1-4, with D uncertain. Germline values: CDR1 KGHSH, CDR2 LQKENI. There are 17 residues in the CDR3. V was clipped by 4 bases and J by 0 bases, with 15 bases between them. In DNA form, the CDR3 reads TGTGCCAGCTCACAGGACCCGACCATTGCAACTAATGAAAAACTGTTTTTT. This codes for CASSQDPTIATNEKLFF.